This TCR beta chain was captured by sequencing in a study of T cells in Graves' hyperthyroidism and ophthalmopathy. Using RNA transcripts as the source, TCR beta CDR3 regions were amplified. Researchers ran a first-round RT-PCR on the TCR CDR3 using the HTBI primer set. TCRdb reprocessed the multiplex PCR reads via MiXCR and lists one record per CDR3 protein. Among around 610,000 distinct CDR3 sequences listed, roughly 14% were seen once. Each person with ophthalmopathy scored at least 3 on the Clinical Activity Score, reached NOSPECS grade 4 or higher, and had been ill under 3 months. Trimming pared 3 bases from V and 7 bases from J, leaving 7 bases between. The germline V gene has CDR1 MDHEN and CDR2 SYDVKM. The length of the CDR3 is 12 residues. This clonotype was recorded many times.

What was sequenced was blood. The V call is TRBV28, the J call TRBJ1-5; no firm D call. This receptor was identified in a woman in her forties with Graves' ophthalmopathy. CDR3 DNA: TGTGCCAGCAGTTTGACACAGCAGCCCCAGCATTTT. Amino acid sequence: CASSLTQQPQHF.